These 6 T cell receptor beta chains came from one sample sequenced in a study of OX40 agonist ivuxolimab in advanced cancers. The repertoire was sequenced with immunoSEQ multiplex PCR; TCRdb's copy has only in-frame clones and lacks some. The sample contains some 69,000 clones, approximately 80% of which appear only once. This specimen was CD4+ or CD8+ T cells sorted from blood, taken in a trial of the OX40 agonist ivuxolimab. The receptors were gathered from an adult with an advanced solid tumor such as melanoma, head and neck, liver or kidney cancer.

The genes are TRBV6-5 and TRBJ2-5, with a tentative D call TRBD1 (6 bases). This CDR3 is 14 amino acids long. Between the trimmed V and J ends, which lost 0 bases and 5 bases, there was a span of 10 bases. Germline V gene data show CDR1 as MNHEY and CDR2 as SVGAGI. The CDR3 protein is CASSYSWGRETQYF. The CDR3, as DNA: TGTGCCAGCAGTTACTCGTGGGGGCGGGAGACCCAGTACTTC.

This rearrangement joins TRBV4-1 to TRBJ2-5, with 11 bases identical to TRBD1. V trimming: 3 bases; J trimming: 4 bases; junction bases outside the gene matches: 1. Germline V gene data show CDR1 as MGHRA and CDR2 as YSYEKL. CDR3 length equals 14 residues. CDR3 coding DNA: TGCGCCAGCAGCCAGGGACAGGGGGTAGAGACCCAGTACTTC. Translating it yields CASSQGQGVETQYF.

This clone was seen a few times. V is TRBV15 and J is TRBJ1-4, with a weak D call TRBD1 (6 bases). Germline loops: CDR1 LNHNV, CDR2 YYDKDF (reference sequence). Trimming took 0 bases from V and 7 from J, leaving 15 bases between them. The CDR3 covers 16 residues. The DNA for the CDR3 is TGTGCCACCAGCAGAGATCCGGGGGCAGTGGGTGAAAAACTGTTTTTT. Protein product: CATSRDPGAVGEKLFF.

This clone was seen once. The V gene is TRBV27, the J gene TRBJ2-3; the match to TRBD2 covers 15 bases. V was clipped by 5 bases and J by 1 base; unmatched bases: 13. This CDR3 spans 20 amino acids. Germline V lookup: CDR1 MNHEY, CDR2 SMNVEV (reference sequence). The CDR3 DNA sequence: TGTGCCAGCAGTCGCCCAGGACTAGCGGGAGGGCCTCTTGGCACAGATACGCAGTATTTT. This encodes CASSRPGLAGGPLGTDTQYF.

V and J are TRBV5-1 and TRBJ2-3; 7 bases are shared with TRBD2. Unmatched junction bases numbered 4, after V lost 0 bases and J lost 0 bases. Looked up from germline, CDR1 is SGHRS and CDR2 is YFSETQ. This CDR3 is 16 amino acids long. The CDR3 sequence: CASSLGSGRSTDTQYF. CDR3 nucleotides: TGCGCCAGCAGCTTGGGTAGCGGGCGAAGCACAGATACGCAGTATTTT.

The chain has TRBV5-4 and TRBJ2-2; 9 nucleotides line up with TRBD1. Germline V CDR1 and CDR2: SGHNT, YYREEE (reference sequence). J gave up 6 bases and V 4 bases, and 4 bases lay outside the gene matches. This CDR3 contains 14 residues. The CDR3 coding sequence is TGTGCCAGCAGCCCACAGGGGGCGGCCGGGGAGCTGTTTTTT. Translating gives CASSPQGAAGELFF. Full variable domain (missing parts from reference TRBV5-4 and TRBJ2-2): ETGVTQSPTHLIKTRGQQVTLRCSSQSGHNTVSWYQQALGQGPQFIFQYYREEENGRGNFPPRFSGLQFPNYSSELNVNALELDDSALYLCASSPQGAAGELFFGEGSRLTVL.